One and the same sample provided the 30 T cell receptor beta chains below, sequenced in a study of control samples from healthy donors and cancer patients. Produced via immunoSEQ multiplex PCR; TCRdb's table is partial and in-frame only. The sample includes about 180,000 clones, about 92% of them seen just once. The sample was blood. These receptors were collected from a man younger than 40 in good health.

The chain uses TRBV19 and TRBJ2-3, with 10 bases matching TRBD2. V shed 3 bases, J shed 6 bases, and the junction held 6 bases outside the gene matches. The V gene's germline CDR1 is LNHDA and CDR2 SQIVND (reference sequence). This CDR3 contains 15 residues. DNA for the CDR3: TGTGCCAGTAGTATTGGGGCTAGCGGGAGCGATACGCAGTATTTT. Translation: CASSIGASGSDTQYF.

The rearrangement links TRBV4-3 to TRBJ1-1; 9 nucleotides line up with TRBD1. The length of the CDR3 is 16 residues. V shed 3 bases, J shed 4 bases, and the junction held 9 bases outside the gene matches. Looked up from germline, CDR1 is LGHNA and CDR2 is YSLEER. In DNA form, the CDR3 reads TGCGCCAGCAGCCAGGGCAGGGACAGGGTTATCACTGAAGCTTTCTTT. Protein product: CASSQGRDRVITEAFF.

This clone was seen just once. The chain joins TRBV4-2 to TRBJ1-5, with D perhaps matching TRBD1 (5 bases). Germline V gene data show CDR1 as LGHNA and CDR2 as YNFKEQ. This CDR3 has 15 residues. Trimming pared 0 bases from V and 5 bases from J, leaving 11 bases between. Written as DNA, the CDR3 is TGTGCCAGCAGCCAAGATCAACAGGACGATCAGCCCCAGCATTTT. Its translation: CASSQDQQDDQPQHF.

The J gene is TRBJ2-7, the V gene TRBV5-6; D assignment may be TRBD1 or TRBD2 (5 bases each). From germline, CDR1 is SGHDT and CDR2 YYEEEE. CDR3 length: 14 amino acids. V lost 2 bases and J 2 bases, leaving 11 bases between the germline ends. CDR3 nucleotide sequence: TGTGCCAGCAGCTTAGGGACGTCAACCTACGAGCAGTACTTC. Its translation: CASSLGTSTYEQYF.

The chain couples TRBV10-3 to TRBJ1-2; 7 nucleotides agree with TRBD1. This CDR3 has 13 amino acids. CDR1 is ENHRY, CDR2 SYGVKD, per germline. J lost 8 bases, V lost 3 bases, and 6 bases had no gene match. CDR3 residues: CAISESRGVGYTF. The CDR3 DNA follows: TGTGCCATCAGTGAATCCAGGGGGGTAGGCTACACCTTC.

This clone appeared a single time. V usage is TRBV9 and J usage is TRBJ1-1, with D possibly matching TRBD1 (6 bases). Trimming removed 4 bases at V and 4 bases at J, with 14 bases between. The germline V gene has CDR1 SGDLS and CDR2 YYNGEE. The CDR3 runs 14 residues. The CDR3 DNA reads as TGTGCCAGCAGCAGGACCGAGGGGGGCACTGAAGCTTTCTTT. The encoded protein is CASSRTEGGTEAFF.

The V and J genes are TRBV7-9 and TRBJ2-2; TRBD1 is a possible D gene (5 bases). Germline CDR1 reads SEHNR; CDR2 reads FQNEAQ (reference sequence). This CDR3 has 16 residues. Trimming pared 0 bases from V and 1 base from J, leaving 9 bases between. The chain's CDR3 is CASSLARARNTGELFF. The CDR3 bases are TGTGCCAGCAGCTTAGCCAGGGCGAGGAACACCGGGGAGCTGTTTTTT.

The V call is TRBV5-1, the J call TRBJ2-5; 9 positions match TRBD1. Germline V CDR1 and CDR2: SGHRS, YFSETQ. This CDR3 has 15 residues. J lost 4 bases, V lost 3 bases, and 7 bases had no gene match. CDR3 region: CASSWGTGSLETQYF. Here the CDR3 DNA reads TGCGCCAGCAGCTGGGGGACAGGGTCCCTAGAGACCCAGTACTTC.

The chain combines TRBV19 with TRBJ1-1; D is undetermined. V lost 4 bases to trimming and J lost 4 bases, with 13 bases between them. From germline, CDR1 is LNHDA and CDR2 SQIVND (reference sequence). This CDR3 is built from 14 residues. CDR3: CASSSTALFTEAFF. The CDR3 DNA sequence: TGTGCCAGTAGTAGCACAGCCCTATTCACTGAAGCTTTCTTT.

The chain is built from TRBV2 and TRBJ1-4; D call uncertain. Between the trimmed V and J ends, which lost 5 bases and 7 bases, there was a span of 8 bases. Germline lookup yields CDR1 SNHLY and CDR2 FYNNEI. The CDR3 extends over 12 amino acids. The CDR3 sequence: CASSQRVEKLFF. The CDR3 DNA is TGTGCCAGCAGTCAGAGGGTTGAAAAACTGTTTTTT.

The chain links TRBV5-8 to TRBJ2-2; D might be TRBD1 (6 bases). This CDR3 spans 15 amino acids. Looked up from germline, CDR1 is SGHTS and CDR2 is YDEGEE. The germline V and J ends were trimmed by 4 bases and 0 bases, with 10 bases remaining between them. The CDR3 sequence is CASSRDTSNTGELFF. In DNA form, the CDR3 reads TGTGCCAGCAGCAGGGACACCTCGAACACCGGGGAGCTGTTTTTT.

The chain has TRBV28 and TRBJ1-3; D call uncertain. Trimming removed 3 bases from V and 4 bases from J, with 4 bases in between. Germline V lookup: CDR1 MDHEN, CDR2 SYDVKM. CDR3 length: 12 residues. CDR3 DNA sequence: TGTGCCAGCAGTTTGGTGGGAAACACCATATATTTT. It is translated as CASSLVGNTIYF.

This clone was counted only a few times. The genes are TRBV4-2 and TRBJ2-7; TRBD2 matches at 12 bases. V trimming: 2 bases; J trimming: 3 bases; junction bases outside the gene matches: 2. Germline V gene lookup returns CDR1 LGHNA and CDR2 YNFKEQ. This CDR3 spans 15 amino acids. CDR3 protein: CASSQQTSGGYEQYF. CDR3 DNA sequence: TGTGCCAGCAGCCAACAGACTAGCGGGGGCTACGAGCAGTACTTC.

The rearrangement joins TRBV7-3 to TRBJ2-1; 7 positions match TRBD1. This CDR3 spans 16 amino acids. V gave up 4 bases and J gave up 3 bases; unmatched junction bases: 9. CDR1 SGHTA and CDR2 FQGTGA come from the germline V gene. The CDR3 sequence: CASSSRGTAIYNEQFF. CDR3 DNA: TGTGCCAGCAGCTCCCGTGGGACAGCTATCTACAATGAGCAGTTCTTC.

The CDR3 here is CASSQAFANTGELFF. The DNA for the CDR3 is TGTGCCAGCAGCCAGGCTTTCGCGAACACCGGGGAGCTGTTTTTT. This chain links TRBV27 with TRBJ2-2; no reliable D call. The CDR3 loop spans 15 amino acids. The V gene lost 6 bases and the J gene lost 0 bases, with 11 bases spanning the gap. Germline assignment: CDR1 MNHEY and CDR2 SMNVEV (reference sequence).

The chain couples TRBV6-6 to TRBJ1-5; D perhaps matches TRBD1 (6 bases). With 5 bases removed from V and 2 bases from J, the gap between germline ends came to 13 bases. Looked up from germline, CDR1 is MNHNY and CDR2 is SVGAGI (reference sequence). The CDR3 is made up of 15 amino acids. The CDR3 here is CASSLSRQGNQPQHF. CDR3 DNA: TGTGCCAGCAGTCTATCTCGACAGGGCAATCAGCCCCAGCATTTT.

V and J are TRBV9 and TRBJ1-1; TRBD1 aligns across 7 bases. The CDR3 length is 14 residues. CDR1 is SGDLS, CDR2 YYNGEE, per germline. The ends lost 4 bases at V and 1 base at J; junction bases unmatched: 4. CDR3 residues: CASSPNRGNTEAFF. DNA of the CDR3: TGTGCCAGCAGCCCCAACAGGGGGAACACTGAAGCTTTCTTT.

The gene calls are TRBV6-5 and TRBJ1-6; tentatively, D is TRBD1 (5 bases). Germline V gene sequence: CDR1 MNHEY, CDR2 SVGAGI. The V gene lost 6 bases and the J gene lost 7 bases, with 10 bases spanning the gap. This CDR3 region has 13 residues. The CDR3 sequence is CASRNGQNSPLHF. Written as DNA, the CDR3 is TGTGCCAGCAGGAACGGACAAAATTCACCCCTCCACTTT.

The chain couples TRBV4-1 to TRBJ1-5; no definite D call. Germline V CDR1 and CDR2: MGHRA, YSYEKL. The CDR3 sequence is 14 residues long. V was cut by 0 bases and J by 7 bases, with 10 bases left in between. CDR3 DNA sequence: TGCGCCAGCAGCCAAGATGGGCTATCACAGCCCCAGCATTTT. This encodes CASSQDGLSQPQHF.

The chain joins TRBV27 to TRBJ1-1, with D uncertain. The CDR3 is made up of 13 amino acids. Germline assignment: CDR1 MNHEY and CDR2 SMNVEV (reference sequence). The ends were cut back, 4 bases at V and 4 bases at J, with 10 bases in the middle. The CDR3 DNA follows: TGTGCCAGCAGTTCCCTCGGGCCCACTGAAGCTTTCTTT. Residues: CASSSLGPTEAFF.

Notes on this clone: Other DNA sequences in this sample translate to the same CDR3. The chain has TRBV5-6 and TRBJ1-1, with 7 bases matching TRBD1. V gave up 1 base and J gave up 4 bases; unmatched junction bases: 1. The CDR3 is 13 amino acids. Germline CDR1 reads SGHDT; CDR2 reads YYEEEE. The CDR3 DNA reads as TGTGCCAGCAGCTTGACAGGGGCCACTGAAGCTTTCTTT. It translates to CASSLTGATEAFF.

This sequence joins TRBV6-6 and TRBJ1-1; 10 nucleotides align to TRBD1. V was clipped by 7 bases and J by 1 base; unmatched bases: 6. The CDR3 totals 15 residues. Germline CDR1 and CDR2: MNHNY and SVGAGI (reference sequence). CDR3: CASTWTGGKNTEAFF. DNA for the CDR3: TGTGCCAGCACATGGACAGGGGGAAAGAACACTGAAGCTTTCTTT.

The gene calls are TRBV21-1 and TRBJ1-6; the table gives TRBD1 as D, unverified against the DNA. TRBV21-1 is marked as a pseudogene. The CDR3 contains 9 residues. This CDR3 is CASTGTLHF. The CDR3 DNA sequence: TGTGCCAGCACAGGAACCCTCCACTTT.

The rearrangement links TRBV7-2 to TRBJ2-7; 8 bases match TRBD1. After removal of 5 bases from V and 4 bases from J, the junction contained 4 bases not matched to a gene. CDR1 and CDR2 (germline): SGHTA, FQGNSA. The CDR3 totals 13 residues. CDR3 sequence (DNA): TGTGCCAGCAGCCGTGACAGGGGTTACGAGCAGTACTTC. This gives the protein CASSRDRGYEQYF.

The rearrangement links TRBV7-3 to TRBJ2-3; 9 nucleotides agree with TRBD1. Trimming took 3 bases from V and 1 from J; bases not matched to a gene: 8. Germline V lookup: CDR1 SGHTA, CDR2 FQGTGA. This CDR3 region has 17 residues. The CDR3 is CASSLGTGITGTDTQYF. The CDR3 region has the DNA TGTGCCAGCAGCTTGGGGACAGGGATCACTGGCACAGATACGCAGTATTTT.

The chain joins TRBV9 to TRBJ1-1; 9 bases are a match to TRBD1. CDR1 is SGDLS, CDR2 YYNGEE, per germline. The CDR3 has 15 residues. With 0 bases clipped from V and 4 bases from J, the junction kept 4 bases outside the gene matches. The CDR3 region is CASSVAPTGGTEAFF. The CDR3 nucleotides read TGTGCCAGCAGCGTAGCTCCGACAGGGGGCACTGAAGCTTTCTTT.

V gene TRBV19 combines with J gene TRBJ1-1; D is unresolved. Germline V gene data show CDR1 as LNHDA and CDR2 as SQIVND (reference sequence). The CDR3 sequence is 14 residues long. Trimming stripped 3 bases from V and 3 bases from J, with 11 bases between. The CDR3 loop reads CASSIRVGDTEAFF. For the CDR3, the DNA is TGTGCCAGTAGTATTCGGGTTGGAGACACTGAAGCTTTCTTT.

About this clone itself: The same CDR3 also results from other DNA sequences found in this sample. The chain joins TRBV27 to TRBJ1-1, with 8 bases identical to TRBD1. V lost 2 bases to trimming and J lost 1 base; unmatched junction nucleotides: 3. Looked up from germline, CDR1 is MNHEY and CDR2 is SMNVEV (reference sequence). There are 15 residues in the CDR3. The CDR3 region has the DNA TGTGCCAGCAGTTTACGCAGGGGGCGGAACACTGAAGCTTTCTTT. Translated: CASSLRRGRNTEAFF.

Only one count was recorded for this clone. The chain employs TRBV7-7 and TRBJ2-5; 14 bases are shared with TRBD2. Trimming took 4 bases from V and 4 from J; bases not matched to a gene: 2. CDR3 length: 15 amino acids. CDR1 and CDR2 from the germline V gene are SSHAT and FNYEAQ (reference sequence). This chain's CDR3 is CASSSGTSGRETQYF. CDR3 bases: TGTGCCAGCAGCTCCGGGACTAGCGGGAGAGAGACCCAGTACTTC.

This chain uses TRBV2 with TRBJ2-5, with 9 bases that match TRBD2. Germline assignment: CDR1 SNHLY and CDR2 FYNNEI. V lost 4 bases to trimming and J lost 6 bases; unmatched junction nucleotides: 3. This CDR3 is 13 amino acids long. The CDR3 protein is CASSVREGKTQYF. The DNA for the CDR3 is TGTGCCAGCAGTGTGCGGGAGGGAAAGACCCAGTACTTC.